The 11 T cell receptor beta chains reported below all come from one sample, sequenced in a study of beta chain features in type 1 diabetes. Expressed TCRB transcripts were sequenced because the entire RNA isolate underwent reverse transcription. The table came from immunoSEQ multiplex PCR; TCRdb's copy has only in-frame clones and leaves some out. The sample has some 140,000 clones, just over 9% seen once. Sequenced material: central memory CD4+ T cells from blood. All receptors derive from a man aged 18 to 30 in good health.

The rearrangement links TRBV7-2 to TRBJ2-1; the match to TRBD2 covers 8 bases. The V gene's germline CDR1 is SGHTA and CDR2 FQGNSA. Trimming at V came to 5 bases and at J to 10 bases, leaving 10 bases not matched to a gene. The CDR3 spans 14 residues. CDR3 region: CASSPTLAEIEQFF. The CDR3 DNA follows: TGTGCCAGCAGCCCAACACTAGCGGAGATAGAGCAGTTCTTC.

In its sample, this clone was seen many times. The V and J genes are TRBV7-9 and TRBJ1-5; 8 bases map to TRBD1. The germline gives CDR1 SEHNR, CDR2 FQNEAQ (reference sequence). This CDR3 is built from 15 residues. Trimming at V came to 5 bases and at J to 5 bases, leaving 8 bases not matched to a gene. The CDR3 loop is CASSTSGTGDQPQHF. The CDR3 region has the DNA TGTGCCAGCAGCACCTCCGGGACAGGCGATCAGCCCCAGCATTTT.

This clone appeared a few times. V gene TRBV15 combines with J gene TRBJ2-2, with D tentatively TRBD1 (5 bases). There are 15 residues in the CDR3. The germline V gene encodes CDR1 LNHNV and CDR2 YYDKDF (reference sequence). V lost 1 base to trimming and J lost 1 base, with 7 bases between them. The CDR3 sequence is CATSRGGGNTGELFF. For the CDR3, the DNA is TGTGCCACCAGCAGAGGGGGCGGGAACACCGGGGAGCTGTTTTTT.

The rearrangement links TRBV28 to TRBJ1-5; 10 nucleotides line up with TRBD1. The length of the CDR3 is 16 residues. Germline trimming cut 6 bases from V and 3 bases from J; bases unmatched to any gene: 8. Germline V lookup: CDR1 MDHEN, CDR2 SYDVKM. CDR3 nucleotide sequence: TGTGCCAGCAGACCGACCGGGACAGGGGACAATCAGCCCCAGCATTTT. Protein sequence: CASRPTGTGDNQPQHF.

This clone has a handful of counts. V is TRBV6-5 and J is TRBJ1-1, with 9 nucleotides matching TRBD1. CDR3 length: 14 amino acids. J was trimmed by 3 bases and V by 4 bases; bases with no gene match: 3. Looked up from germline, CDR1 is MNHEY and CDR2 is SVGAGI. Here the CDR3 DNA reads TGTGCCAGCAGTTTACAGGGGGCTTACACTGAAGCTTTCTTT. It specifies CASSLQGAYTEAFF.

This clone was observed a few times. V usage is TRBV7-8 and J usage is TRBJ2-3; TRBD1 aligns across 8 bases. This CDR3 has 15 amino acids. Germline CDR1 reads SGHVS; CDR2 reads FQNEAQ. V shed 3 bases, J shed 3 bases, and the junction held 5 bases outside the gene matches. This CDR3 reads CASSFPGQGTDTQYF. The CDR3 region has the DNA TGTGCCAGCAGCTTCCCCGGACAGGGAACAGATACGCAGTATTTT.

The V and J genes are TRBV6-5 and TRBJ1-5; no clear D. V dropped 5 bases and J dropped 5 bases, with 7 bases sitting between them. From germline, CDR1 is MNHEY and CDR2 SVGAGI. This CDR3 is 12 amino acids long. The CDR3 region is CASSHPDQPQHF. CDR3 coding DNA: TGTGCCAGCAGTCACCCGGATCAGCCCCAGCATTTT.

This clone has more than one count but fewer than ten. CDR3 residues: CASSAGLAGQTQYF. CDR3 bases: TGTGCCAGTAGTGCCGGACTAGCGGGGCAGACCCAGTACTTC. This chain joins TRBV19 and TRBJ2-5; TRBD2 matches 12 bases. V shed 5 bases, J shed 6 bases, and the junction held 4 bases outside the gene matches. CDR3 length equals 14 residues. Per the germline V gene, CDR1 is LNHDA and CDR2 is SQIVND (reference sequence).

A few counts support this clone. The chain recombines TRBV10-2 with TRBJ2-7, with D tentatively TRBD1 (5 bases). CDR3 size: 14 residues. The V end lost 8 bases, the J end lost 0 bases, and 14 bases lay between the germline ends. Germline V gives CDR1 WSHSY, CDR2 SAAADI. DNA of the CDR3: TGCGCCAGCCTAGGACACGCGAGCTCCTACGAGCAGTACTTC. This sequence encodes CASLGHASSYEQYF.

V usage is TRBV7-3 and J usage is TRBJ2-1; 8 nucleotides match TRBD2. The CDR3 is made up of 16 amino acids. CDR1 is SGHTA and CDR2 is FQGTGA in the germline V gene. V lost 5 bases to trimming and J lost 4 bases; unmatched junction nucleotides: 10. The CDR3 is CASSLFSAGGYNEQFF. The CDR3 coding sequence is TGTGCCAGCAGCCTATTCTCGGCGGGGGGATACAATGAGCAGTTCTTC.

Comment on this clone: Different DNA sequences within this sample yield the same CDR3. The V gene is TRBV5-1, the J gene TRBJ1-4; D gene uncertain. Germline loops: CDR1 SGHRS, CDR2 YFSETQ. V was cut by 0 bases and J by 2 bases, with 5 bases left in between. The CDR3 extends over 14 amino acids. The CDR3 DNA sequence: TGCGCCAGCAGCTTGGACTCCACTAATGAAAAACTGTTTTTT. Amino acid sequence: CASSLDSTNEKLFF.